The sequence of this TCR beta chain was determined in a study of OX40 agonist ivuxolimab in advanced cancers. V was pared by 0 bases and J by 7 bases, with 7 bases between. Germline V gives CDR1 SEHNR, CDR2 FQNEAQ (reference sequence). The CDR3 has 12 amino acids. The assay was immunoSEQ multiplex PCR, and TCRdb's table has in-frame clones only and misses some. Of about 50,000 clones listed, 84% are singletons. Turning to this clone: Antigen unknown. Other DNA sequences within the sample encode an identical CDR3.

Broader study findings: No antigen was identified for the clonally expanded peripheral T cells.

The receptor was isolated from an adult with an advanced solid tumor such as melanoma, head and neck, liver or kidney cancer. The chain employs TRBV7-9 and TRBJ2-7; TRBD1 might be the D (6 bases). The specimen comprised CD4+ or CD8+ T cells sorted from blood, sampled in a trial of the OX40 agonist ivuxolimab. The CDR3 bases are TGTGCCAGCAGCTTAGCCGGACAGGAGCAGTACTTC. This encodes CASSLAGQEQYF.